This TCR beta chain stems from a study of PD-1 blockade in classical Hodgkin lymphoma. The repertoire was sequenced with immunoSEQ multiplex PCR; TCRdb's copy has only in-frame clones and lacks some. The sample has around 93,000 clones; roughly 78% are singletons. Specified time point: cycle 4 day 1 (C4D1), after five to seven weeks of nivolumab. Every patient had relapsed following autologous stem cell transplantation, and cohorts differed in brentuximab vedotin exposure. Patients reached a best response of complete response, partial response or progressive disease. The germline V gene encodes CDR1 SGHTA and CDR2 FQGNSA. Trimming removed 1 base from V and 2 bases from J, with 6 bases in between. The CDR3 is 14 amino acids.

The material sequenced was peripheral blood mononuclear cells (PBMCs), taken before the fourth cycle of nivolumab. The chain combines TRBV7-2 with TRBJ1-3; D may be TRBD1 (5 bases). The TCR sequence derives from a human donor with classical Hodgkin lymphoma. CDR3 in amino acids: CASSLGGAGNTIYF. CDR3 nucleotides: TGTGCCAGCAGCTTAGGAGGGGCTGGAAACACCATATATTTT.